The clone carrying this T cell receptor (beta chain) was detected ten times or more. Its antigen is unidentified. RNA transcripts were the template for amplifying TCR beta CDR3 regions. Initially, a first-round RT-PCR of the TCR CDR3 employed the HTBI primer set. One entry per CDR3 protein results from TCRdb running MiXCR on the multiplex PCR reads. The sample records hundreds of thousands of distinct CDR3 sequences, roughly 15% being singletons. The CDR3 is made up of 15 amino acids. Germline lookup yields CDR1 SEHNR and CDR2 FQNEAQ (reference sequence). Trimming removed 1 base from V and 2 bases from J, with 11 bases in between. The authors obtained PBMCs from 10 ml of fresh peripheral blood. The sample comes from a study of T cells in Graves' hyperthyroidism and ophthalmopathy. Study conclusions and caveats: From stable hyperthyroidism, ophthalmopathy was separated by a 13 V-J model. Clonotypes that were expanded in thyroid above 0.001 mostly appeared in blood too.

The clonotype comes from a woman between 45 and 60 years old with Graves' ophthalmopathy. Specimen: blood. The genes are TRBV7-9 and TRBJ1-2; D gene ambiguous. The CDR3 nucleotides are TGTGCCAGCAGCTTAGGGTTCGCAACGAACTATGGCTACACCTTC. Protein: CASSLGFATNYGYTF.